Following are 22 T cell receptor beta chains from one sample sequenced in a study of response to subunit inactivated influenza vaccine. Using its own MiXCR run on the RT-PCR reads, TCRdb lists one record per CDR3 protein. Seen here are about 480,000 distinct CDR3 sequences, approximately 24% observed once, and the top ten hold less than 2.5%. Here the sequenced sample was CD4+ T cells sorted from PBMCs, taken 4 to 6 days after vaccination. The receptor set was obtained from a man aged 45-60 years who received an inactivated influenza vaccine.

This clonotype turned up a few times. This chain joins TRBV27 and TRBJ2-4, with TRBD1 matching 11 bases. This CDR3 is 14 amino acids long. The junction had 3 bases not matched to a gene; V was cut back by 5 bases and J by 6 bases. CDR1 and CDR2 from the germline V gene are MNHEY and SMNVEV (reference sequence). The CDR3 spells CASSPGTGGNIQYF. The CDR3 DNA reads as TGTGCCAGCAGTCCCGGGACAGGGGGAAACATTCAGTACTTC.

This clonotype was seen more than once but under ten times. The rearrangement joins TRBV29-1 to TRBJ2-1; TRBD2 is a possible D gene (5 bases). Germline V gene sequence: CDR1 SQVTM, CDR2 ANQGSEA. V dropped 1 base and J dropped 9 bases, with 10 bases sitting between them. This CDR3 has 12 residues. The CDR3 nucleotides read TGCAGCGTTGAAGCAGAGGGTGGTGAGCAGTTCTTC. This translates into CSVEAEGGEQFF.

Only a few counts were recorded for this clonotype. The chain uses TRBV10-3 and TRBJ1-5; perhaps TRBD1 as D (5 bases). The V end lost 6 bases, the J end lost 0 bases, and 9 bases lay between the germline ends. The CDR3 extends over 14 amino acids. CDR1 and CDR2 from the germline V gene are ENHRY and SYGVKD. The CDR3 DNA follows: TGTGCCATCAGCTCGACAGTTAGCAATCAGCCCCAGCATTTT. Translated: CAISSTVSNQPQHF.

The gene calls are TRBV6-5 and TRBJ1-2, with D uncertain. Per the germline V gene, CDR1 is MNHEY and CDR2 is SVGAGI. Trimming took off 3 bases at V and 3 bases at J, with 8 bases between the two ends. CDR3 length equals 13 residues. This chain's CDR3 is CASSYTGYYGYTF. The CDR3 DNA reads as TGTGCCAGCAGTTATACGGGGTACTATGGCTACACCTTC.

This clonotype appeared a few times. The CDR3 spells CASSDPGGTRRTEAFF. As DNA, the CDR3 is TGTGCCAGCAGTGACCCGGGAGGAACCCGTCGCACTGAAGCTTTCTTT. The chain recombines TRBV6-2 or TRBV6-3 with TRBJ1-1; D gene ambiguous. V was trimmed by 5 bases and J by 4 bases, leaving 20 bases between them. Germline V gives CDR1 MNHEY, CDR2 SVGEGT. This CDR3 is 16 amino acids long.

The chain joins TRBV12-3 or TRBV12-4 to TRBJ2-5, with 10 nucleotides matching TRBD1. The junction had 5 bases not matched to a gene; V was cut back by 6 bases and J by 1 base. The CDR3 covers 15 residues. CDR3: CASSWTGGVQETQYF. In DNA, the CDR3 is TGTGCCAGCAGCTGGACAGGGGGGGTCCAAGAGACCCAGTACTTC.

The chain has TRBV28 and TRBJ2-3; a possible D gene is TRBD1 (6 bases). The CDR3 contains 16 residues. CDR1 is MDHEN and CDR2 is SYDVKM in the germline V gene. V shed 6 bases and J shed 1 base, with 17 bases lying between them. The CDR3 coding sequence is TGTGCCAGCAGGGGTACAGGGAGTCTCGGCACAGATACGCAGTATTTT. Translated, it gives CASRGTGSLGTDTQYF. Filled out from reference TRBV28 and TRBJ2-3, the complete variable domain reads DVKVTQSSRYLVKRTGEKVFLECVQDMDHENMFWYRQDPGLGLRLIYFSYDVKMKEKGDIPEGYSVSREKKERFSLILESASTNQTSMYLCASRGTGSLGTDTQYFGPGTRLTVL.

The CDR3 here is CARKQGSNSPLHF. DNA for the CDR3: TGTGCCAGGAAACAGGGGTCTAATTCACCCCTCCACTTT. This sequence joins TRBV6-1 and TRBJ1-6; TRBD1 agrees at 7 bases. Germline V gene sequence: CDR1 MNHNS, CDR2 SASEGT. The V and J ends lost 9 bases and 6 bases, in that order; junction bases with no gene match: 5. The CDR3 totals 13 residues.

The chain links TRBV5-1 to TRBJ1-2, with D perhaps TRBD1 (6 bases). Germline assignment: CDR1 SGHRS and CDR2 YFSETQ. V was clipped by 4 bases and J by 5 bases, with 18 bases between them. There are 15 residues in the CDR3. The CDR3, as DNA: TGCGCCAGCAGCCCCTGGGGGGGCACCGGGTATGGCTACACCTTC. This sequence encodes CASSPWGGTGYGYTF.

This clonotype was picked up a small number of times. V and J are TRBV29-1 and TRBJ2-1; D is perhaps TRBD2 (5 bases). V lost 3 bases to trimming and J lost 4 bases, with 13 bases between them. The germline V gene has CDR1 SQVTM and CDR2 ANQGSEA. This CDR3 has 14 residues. The CDR3 reads CSVDLATRYNEQFF. CDR3 nucleotides: TGCAGCGTTGATCTAGCAACCCGATACAATGAGCAGTTCTTC.

This clonotype has a count of ten or more. J is TRBJ1-2 and V is TRBV20-1, with 9 bases matching TRBD1. CDR1 is DFQATT and CDR2 is SNEGSKA in the germline V gene (reference sequence). V trimming: 0 bases; J trimming: 4 bases; junction bases outside the gene matches: 6. The CDR3 has 15 residues. The CDR3 loop is CSARDRTGGGYGYTF. The CDR3 DNA is TGCAGTGCTAGAGATCGCACAGGGGGCGGCTATGGCTACACCTTC.

The rearrangement links TRBV5-1 to TRBJ2-3, with a possible D match to TRBD2 (5 bases). The V and J ends lost 0 bases and 5 bases respectively, with 16 bases between them. The CDR3 totals 16 residues. CDR1 and CDR2 (germline): SGHRS, YFSETQ. Written as DNA, the CDR3 is TGCGCCAGCAGCTTGGAGCGGCTAGCTCTCGGAGATACGCAGTATTTT. It specifies CASSLERLALGDTQYF.

This clonotype showed up many times. The chain recombines TRBV10-3 with TRBJ2-3; TRBD2 matches 7 bases. V was pared by 4 bases and J by 2 bases, with 3 bases of the junction left unmatched. Germline values: CDR1 ENHRY, CDR2 SYGVKD. This CDR3 is 14 amino acids long. CDR3: CAISVGTNTDTQYF. The CDR3 DNA is TGTGCCATCAGTGTGGGGACTAACACAGATACGCAGTATTTT.

This clonotype was seen many times. This rearrangement joins TRBV28 to TRBJ1-4, with D possibly matching TRBD1 (6 bases). The CDR3 covers 16 residues. Trimming removed 10 bases at V and 0 bases at J, with 18 bases between. CDR1 MDHEN and CDR2 SYDVKM come from the germline V gene. CDR3 nucleotides: TGTGCCACCCCTAGGGGGATCCTAACAACTAATGAAAAACTGTTTTTT. As protein: CATPRGILTTNEKLFF.

This clonotype was found a few times. V and J are TRBV7-2 and TRBJ2-3; 9 nucleotides align to TRBD2. The CDR3 totals 16 residues. Looked up from germline, CDR1 is SGHTA and CDR2 is FQGNSA. J was trimmed by 7 bases and V by 6 bases; bases with no gene match: 14. The CDR3 nucleotides are TGTGCCAGCAGGTCTATGGCGGGAGGGCCAGGAAATACGCAGTATTTT. It translates to CASRSMAGGPGNTQYF.

The count of this clonotype is one. The chain is built from TRBV12-3 or TRBV12-4 and TRBJ2-3; perhaps TRBD2 as D (6 bases). CDR3 length equals 13 residues. V lost 8 bases and J lost 5, with 14 bases in between. The CDR3 sequence: CASLRGGGDTQYF. The CDR3 nucleotides are TGTGCCAGCCTACGGGGAGGTGGAGATACGCAGTATTTT.

The chain recombines TRBV10-3 with TRBJ1-3; D is possibly TRBD1 (6 bases). Trimming cost V 2 bases and J 7 bases, with 18 bases left between them. The CDR3 runs 16 residues. CDR1 ENHRY and CDR2 SYGVKD come from the germline V gene. The CDR3 DNA sequence: TGTGCCATCAGTGAGAATGGGCAGGGGCTACGGAACACCATATATTTT. Translating it yields CAISENGQGLRNTIYF.

This clonotype was detected only a few times. The chain uses TRBV4-1 and TRBJ2-1; D gene ambiguous. The CDR3 runs 13 residues. V lost 1 base to trimming and J lost 10 bases, with 11 bases between them. From germline, CDR1 is MGHRA and CDR2 YSYEKL. The CDR3 is CASSQGELAEQFF. CDR3 DNA: TGCGCCAGCAGCCAAGGAGAATTGGCGGAGCAGTTCTTC.

This rearrangement joins TRBV6-5 to TRBJ1-2; TRBD1 is a possible D gene (6 bases). Germline V gene lookup returns CDR1 MNHEY and CDR2 SVGAGI. The ends were cut back, 6 bases at V and 1 base at J, with 9 bases in the middle. This CDR3 has 13 amino acids. The CDR3 sequence: CASRLDSNYGYTF. As DNA, the CDR3 is TGTGCCAGCAGGTTGGACAGTAACTATGGCTACACCTTC.

This clonotype appeared a few times. V usage is TRBV20-1 and J usage is TRBJ2-7, with 8 bases matching TRBD1. With 8 bases clipped from V and 5 bases from J, the junction kept 14 bases outside the gene matches. The length of the CDR3 is 14 residues. Germline CDR1 reads DFQATT; CDR2 reads SNEGSKA (reference sequence). CDR3 coding DNA: TGCAGTCCACGTCAAGACAGGGGTTGGCACGAGCAGTACTTC. It is translated as CSPRQDRGWHEQYF.

The rearrangement links TRBV28 to TRBJ2-2; the match to TRBD1 covers 10 bases. The CDR3 consists of 21 residues. The V gene's germline CDR1 is MDHEN and CDR2 SYDVKM. After removal of 5 bases from V and 0 bases from J, the junction contained 18 bases not matched to a gene. For the CDR3, the DNA is TGTGCCAGCAGTCTTTGGGACAGGGGAGTTCCTACCAGATCGAACACCGGGGAGCTGTTTTTT. Translating gives CASSLWDRGVPTRSNTGELFF.

This clonotype showed up just a few times. DNA of the CDR3: TGTGCCAGCAGCTTAACTACTAGCGGGTACTCTGAGCAGTTCTTC. Encoded protein: CASSLTTSGYSEQFF. The genes are TRBV7-9 and TRBJ2-1; 9 positions match TRBD2. This CDR3 contains 15 residues. Germline lookup yields CDR1 SEHNR and CDR2 FQNEAQ (reference sequence). The J segment lost 9 bases and the V segment lost 2 bases, leaving 8 bases of the junction unmatched.